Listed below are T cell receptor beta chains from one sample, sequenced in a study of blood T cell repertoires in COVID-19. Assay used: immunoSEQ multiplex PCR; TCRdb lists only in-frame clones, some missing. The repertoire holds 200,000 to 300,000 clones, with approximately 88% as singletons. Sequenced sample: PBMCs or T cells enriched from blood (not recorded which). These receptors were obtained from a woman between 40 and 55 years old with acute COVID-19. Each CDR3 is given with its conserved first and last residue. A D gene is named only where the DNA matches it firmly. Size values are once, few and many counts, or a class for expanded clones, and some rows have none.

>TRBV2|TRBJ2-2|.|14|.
CASRSSGYTGELFF
TGTGCCAGCAGATCAAGCGGTTACACCGGGGAGCTGTTTTTT
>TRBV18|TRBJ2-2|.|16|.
CASSPFSGLEAGELFF
TGTGCCAGCTCACCCTTCTCTGGGTTGGAGGCCGGGGAGCTGTTTTTT
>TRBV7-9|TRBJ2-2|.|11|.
CASSNQWALFF
TGTGCCAGCAGCAACCAGTGGGCCCTGTTTTTT
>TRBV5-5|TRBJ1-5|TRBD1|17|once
CASSLARDRGLGQPQHF
TGTGCCAGCAGCTTGGCGCGGGACAGGGGGTTGGGTCAGCCCCAGCATTTT
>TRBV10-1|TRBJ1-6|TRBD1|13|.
CASSGQGNSPLHF
TGCGCCAGCAGTGGACAGGGGAATTCACCCCTCCACTTT
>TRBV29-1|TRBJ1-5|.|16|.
CSVGGGRPDSNQPQHF
TGCAGCGTTGGGGGGGGGCGACCAGATAGCAATCAGCCCCAGCATTTT
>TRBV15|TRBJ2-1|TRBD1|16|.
CATSRDPTGVYNEQFF
TGTGCCACCAGCAGAGATCCGACAGGGGTTTACAATGAGCAGTTCTTC
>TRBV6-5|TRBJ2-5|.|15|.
CASSYSEEGQETQYF
TGTGCCAGCAGTTACTCGGAAGAGGGACAAGAGACCCAGTACTTC
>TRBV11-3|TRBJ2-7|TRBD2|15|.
CASSYGTSSDYEQYF
TGTGCCAGCAGCTACGGGACTAGCAGTGACTACGAGCAGTACTTC
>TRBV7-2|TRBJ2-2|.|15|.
CASSFDRMNAGELFF
TGTGCCAGCAGCTTTGACAGAATGAATGCCGGGGAGCTGTTTTTT
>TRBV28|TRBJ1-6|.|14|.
CASSFEQGWSPLHF
TGTGCCAGCAGTTTCGAACAGGGATGGTCACCCCTCCACTTT
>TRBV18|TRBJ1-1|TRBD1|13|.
CASSPPPGQKAFF
TGTGCCAGCTCACCACCCCCGGGACAGAAAGCTTTCTTT
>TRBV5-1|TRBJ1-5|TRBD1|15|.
CASSLDTGGVQPQHF
TGCGCCAGCAGCTTGGATACAGGGGGAGTTCAGCCCCAGCATTTT
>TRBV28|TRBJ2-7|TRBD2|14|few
CASKSTSGMDEQYF
TGTGCCAGCAAATCGACTAGCGGGATGGACGAGCAGTACTTC
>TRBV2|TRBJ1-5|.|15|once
CASSEAQAFNQPQHF
TGTGCCAGCAGTGAAGCACAGGCCTTCAATCAGCCCCAGCATTTT
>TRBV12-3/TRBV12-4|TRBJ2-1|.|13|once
CASMLGSGNEQFF
TGTGCCAGCATGCTCGGGAGTGGCAATGAGCAGTTCTTC
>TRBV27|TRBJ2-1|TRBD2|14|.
CASFRTRLNNEQFF
TGTGCCAGCTTTCGGACTAGGCTTAACAATGAGCAGTTCTTC
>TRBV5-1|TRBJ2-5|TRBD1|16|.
CASSPGDRGDQETQYF
TGCGCCAGCAGCCCAGGGGACAGGGGTGACCAAGAGACCCAGTACTTC
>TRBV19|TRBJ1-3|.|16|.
CASSPPTVVVGNTIYF
TGTGCCAGTAGCCCACCTACGGTGGTTGTTGGAAACACCATATATTTT
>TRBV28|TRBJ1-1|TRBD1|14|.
CASSPDRRGTEAFF
TGTGCCAGCAGTCCGGACAGGCGAGGGACTGAAGCTTTCTTT
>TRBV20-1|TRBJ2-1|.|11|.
CSANKENEQFF
TGCAGTGCTAATAAGGAGAATGAGCAGTTCTTC
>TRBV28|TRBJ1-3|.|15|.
CASSTGGGGADTIYF
TGTGCCAGCAGCACCGGGGGCGGGGGTGCGGACACCATATATTTT
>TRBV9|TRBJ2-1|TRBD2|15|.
CASSVPGLAANEQFF
TGTGCCAGCAGCGTTCCGGGACTAGCGGCCAATGAGCAGTTCTTC
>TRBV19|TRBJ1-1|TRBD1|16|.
CASSIEGTGGYTEAFF
TGTGCCAGTAGTATAGAAGGGACAGGGGGATATACTGAAGCTTTCTTT
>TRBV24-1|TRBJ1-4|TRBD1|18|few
CATSESRDRGRGNEKLFF
TGTGCCACCAGTGAGAGCCGGGACAGGGGGCGCGGTAATGAAAAACTGTTTTTT
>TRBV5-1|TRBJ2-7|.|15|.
CASSLDGQSPYEQYF
TGCGCCAGCAGCTTGGATGGACAGTCCCCCTACGAGCAGTACTTC
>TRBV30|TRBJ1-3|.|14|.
CAWSVGQSGNTIYF
TGTGCCTGGAGTGTTGGGCAATCTGGAAACACCATATATTTT
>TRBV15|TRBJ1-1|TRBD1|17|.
CATSRDEGQGMNTEAFF
TGTGCCACCAGCAGAGACGAAGGACAGGGAATGAACACTGAAGCTTTCTTT
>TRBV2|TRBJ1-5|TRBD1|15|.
CASSAQGASNQPQHF
TGTGCCAGCAGTGCTCAGGGGGCCAGCAATCAGCCCCAGCATTTT
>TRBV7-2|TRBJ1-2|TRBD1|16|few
CASSAYRGPSPGGYTF
TGTGCCAGCAGCGCATACAGGGGCCCATCCCCGGGTGGCTACACCTTC
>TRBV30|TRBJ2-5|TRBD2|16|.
CAWGRRGRVIAETQYF
TGTGCCTGGGGCAGACGCGGGAGGGTAATCGCGGAGACCCAGTACTTC
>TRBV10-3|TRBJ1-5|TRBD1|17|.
CAIQATGGRDSNQPQHF
TGTGCCATCCAGGCAACAGGGGGAAGGGATAGCAATCAGCCCCAGCATTTT
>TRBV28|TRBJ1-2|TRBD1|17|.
CASSPHFRQGPNYGYTF
TGTGCCAGCAGTCCACACTTCAGACAGGGGCCGAACTATGGCTACACCTTC
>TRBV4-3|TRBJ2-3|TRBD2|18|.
CASSQPMGLAVSTDTQYF
TGCGCCAGCAGCCAACCTATGGGACTAGCGGTAAGCACAGATACGCAGTATTTT
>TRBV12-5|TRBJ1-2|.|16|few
CASGGRGGGRGYGYTF
TGTGCTAGTGGTGGACGAGGCGGGGGCCGTGGCTATGGCTACACCTTC
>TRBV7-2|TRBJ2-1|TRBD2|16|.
CASCIGLAVSYNEQFF
TGTGCCAGCTGTATTGGACTAGCGGTATCCTACAATGAGCAGTTCTTC
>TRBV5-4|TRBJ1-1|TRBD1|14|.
CASSKGQENTEAFF
TGTGCCAGCAGCAAGGGACAGGAGAACACTGAAGCTTTCTTT
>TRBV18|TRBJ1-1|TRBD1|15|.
CASSPSVGGGHEAFF
TGTGCCAGCTCACCATCAGTTGGAGGGGGCCACGAAGCTTTCTTT
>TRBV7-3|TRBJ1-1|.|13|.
CASSLRGNTEAFF
TGTGCCAGCAGCTTACGGGGGAACACTGAAGCTTTCTTT
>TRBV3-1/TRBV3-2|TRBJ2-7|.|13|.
CASSRQGTYEQYF
TGTGCCAGCAGCCGGCAGGGTACCTACGAGCAGTACTTC
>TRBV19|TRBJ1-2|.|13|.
CASTVRGYYGYTF
TGTGCCAGTACCGTCCGGGGATACTATGGCTACACCTTC
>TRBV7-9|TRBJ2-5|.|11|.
CASSLGGTQYF
TGTGCCAGCAGCTTAGGAGGGACCCAGTACTTC
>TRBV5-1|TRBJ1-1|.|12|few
CASSQGGTEAFF
TGCGCCAGCAGCCAGGGAGGCACTGAAGCTTTCTTT
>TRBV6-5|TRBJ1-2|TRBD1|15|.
CASSPWTGVTIGYTF
TGTGCCAGCAGTCCCTGGACAGGGGTGACTATCGGCTACACCTTC
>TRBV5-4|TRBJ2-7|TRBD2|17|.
CASSPRTSGSRSYEQYF
TGTGCCAGCAGCCCGAGGACTAGCGGGAGCAGATCCTACGAGCAGTACTTC
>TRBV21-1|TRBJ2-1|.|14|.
CASSKGGGYNEQFF
TGTGCCAGCAGCAAGGGCGGGGGATACAATGAGCAGTTCTTC
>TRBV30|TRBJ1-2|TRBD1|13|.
CAWMGTGGLSYTF
TGTGCCTGGATGGGGACAGGGGGCTTGAGCTACACCTTC
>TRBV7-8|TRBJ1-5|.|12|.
CASSFRDQPQHF
TGTGCCAGCAGCTTCAGGGATCAGCCCCAGCATTTT
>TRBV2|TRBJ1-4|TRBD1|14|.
CASSEGTGNEKLFF
TGTGCCAGCAGTGAAGGGACAGGGAATGAAAAACTGTTTTTT
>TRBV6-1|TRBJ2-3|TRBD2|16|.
CASSGGREEKTDTQYF
TGTGCCAGCAGTGGTGGGCGGGAGGAGAAGACAGATACGCAGTATTTT